The clone carrying this T cell receptor beta chain appeared once. Its target is not known. The sample originates from a study of OX40 agonist ivuxolimab in advanced cancers. Study details: Averaging roughly 60 years in age, with a range of roughly 20 to 80, the cohort was around 87% male. The study, taken as a whole, reports: On average, CD8+ T cells showed a greater number of expanded clones than CD4+.

The method was immunoSEQ multiplex PCR; TCRdb's version includes in-frame clones alone and lacks a portion of them. The sample lists just over 25,000 clones, just over 85% seen once, with approximately 15% in the top ten. At cycle 4 day 1, cycle 7 day 1, and baseline, blood was sampled. The TCR comes from an adult with an advanced solid tumor such as melanoma, head and neck, liver or kidney cancer. The input for sequencing was CD4+ or CD8+ T cells sorted from blood, taken in a trial of the OX40 agonist ivuxolimab.

In DNA form, the CDR3 reads TGTGCCAGCAGTGAGGCAGGGGCGCCTGAAGCTTTCTTT. Its translation: CASSEAGAPEAFF. The chain recombines TRBV2 with TRBJ1-1, with D perhaps matching TRBD1 (6 bases). The V and J ends lost 3 bases and 6 bases respectively, with 11 bases between them. Germline CDR1 is SNHLY and CDR2 is FYNNEI. The length of the CDR3 is 13 residues.